Following are 20 T cell receptor beta chains from one sample sequenced in a study of CD8 T cells in ankylosing spondylitis. TCRdb passed the 5' RACE reads through MiXCR, listing each CDR3 protein once. This table holds under 300,000 distinct CDR3 sequences, approximately 11% found once. Sequencing used blood, either unsorted or a sorted T cell fraction (not recorded which). Every receptor here comes from a male donor with ankylosing spondylitis or in good health (not recorded which).

This clonotype was seen at least ten times. The CDR3 region is CASSLPGAAYNEQFF. CDR3 bases: TGTGCCAGCAGCCTGCCGGGGGCCGCCTACAATGAGCAGTTCTTC. The rearrangement links TRBV14 to TRBJ2-1, with D perhaps being TRBD1 or TRBD2 (6 bases each). The CDR3 has 15 residues. CDR1 is SGHDN and CDR2 is FVKESK in the germline V gene. With 4 bases removed from V and 2 bases from J, the gap between germline ends came to 12 bases.

There are many counts of this clonotype. This chain uses TRBV4-2 with TRBJ2-3; 10 nucleotides line up with TRBD1. The germline V gene has CDR1 LGHNA and CDR2 YNFKEQ. The CDR3 is made up of 18 amino acids. V lost 1 base and J lost 0; bases outside the gene matches: 7. The CDR3: CASSQVPGQGSSTDTQYF. The CDR3 coding sequence is TGTGCCAGCAGCCAAGTACCGGGACAGGGGTCTAGCACAGATACGCAGTATTTT.

This clonotype appeared many times. The chain carries TRBV7-8 and TRBJ2-7; D may correspond to TRBD1 or TRBD2 (5 bases each). CDR3 length: 14 amino acids. From germline, CDR1 is SGHVS and CDR2 FQNEAQ. V was clipped by 0 bases and J by 4 bases, with 10 bases between them. CDR3 sequence (DNA): TGTGCCAGCAGCTTAGCATGGGGGTCATACGAGCAGTACTTC. It specifies CASSLAWGSYEQYF.

This clonotype was picked up many times. V and J are TRBV12-3 or TRBV12-4 and TRBJ2-3; D possibly corresponds to TRBD2 (6 bases). Trimming shortened V by 6 bases and J by 0 bases, and 10 bases separated the two germline ends. The CDR3 runs to 14 residues. The CDR3 reads CASSHGTSTDTQYF. For the CDR3, the DNA is TGTGCCAGCAGCCACGGGACTAGCACAGATACGCAGTATTTT.

The chain is built from TRBV7-6 and TRBJ2-7; weak D call: TRBD2 (5 bases). V was trimmed by 3 bases and J by 13 bases, leaving 19 bases between them. The CDR3 has 13 amino acids. The germline gives CDR1 SGHVS, CDR2 FNYEAQ. In DNA form, the CDR3 reads TGTGCCAGCAGCTTGGGTGTAGAGAGGGTTTATTACTTC. It translates to CASSLGVERVYYF.

This clonotype came up many times. The V gene is TRBV3-1, the J gene TRBJ2-7; TRBD2 might be the D (6 bases). This CDR3 comprises 13 residues. Germline values: CDR1 LGHDT, CDR2 YNNKEL (reference sequence). The ends were cut back, 0 bases at V and 7 bases at J, with 10 bases in the middle. CDR3 protein: CASSQDGSSEQYF. CDR3 sequence (DNA): TGTGCCAGCAGCCAAGACGGGAGTTCGGAGCAGTACTTC.

This clonotype showed up just a few times. This chain joins TRBV7-9 and TRBJ1-4; D ambiguous. V was trimmed by 5 bases and J by 0 bases, leaving 10 bases between them. The CDR3 runs 15 residues. The V gene's germline CDR1 is SEHNR and CDR2 FQNEAQ (reference sequence). In nucleotides, the CDR3 is TGTGCCAGCAGCCATAACCTTGCAACTAATGAAAAACTGTTTTTT. This translates into CASSHNLATNEKLFF.

To note about this clonotype: Its ends do not fully match the called genes, so a read error is possible. The J gene is TRBJ2-4, the V gene TRBV5-1; D uncertain. Germline values: CDR1 SGHRS, CDR2 YFSETQ. This CDR3 spans 14 amino acids. CDR3 DNA sequence: TGCGCCAGCAGCCCGGACGTCGTCAAAAACACTCAGTACTTC. Amino acid sequence: CASSPDVVKNTQYF.

This clonotype was counted ten times or more. The rearrangement links TRBV6-6 to TRBJ1-3, with D hard to call. CDR3 size: 13 residues. Germline CDR1 and CDR2: MNHNY and SVGAGI (reference sequence). The V gene lost 7 bases and the J gene lost 3 bases, with 10 bases spanning the gap. The DNA for the CDR3 is TGTGCCAGCACTAATATGGATGGAAACACCATATATTTT. Its protein is CASTNMDGNTIYF.

Many counts were recorded for this clonotype. The rearrangement uses TRBV5-1 and TRBJ2-1; 10 bases fit TRBD1. CDR1 is SGHRS and CDR2 is YFSETQ in the germline V gene. V dropped 4 bases and J dropped 6; count of bases not matched to a gene: 7. The CDR3 spans 15 residues. The DNA for the CDR3 is TGCGCCAGCAGCGGCCGGGACAGGGGCCCCAATGAGCAGTTCTTC. Its protein is CASSGRDRGPNEQFF.

This clonotype was counted many times. Written as DNA, the CDR3 is TGCAGTGCTGGGCGGGACAGGGAGACAGATACGCAGTATTTT. Its translation: CSAGRDRETDTQYF. The chain uses TRBV20-1 and TRBJ2-3; 9 bases line up with TRBD1. The length of the CDR3 is 14 residues. CDR1 and CDR2 from the germline V gene are DFQATT and SNEGSKA (reference sequence). The ends lost 5 bases at V and 3 bases at J; junction bases unmatched: 6.

This clonotype was observed a handful of times. The J gene is TRBJ2-7, the V gene TRBV2, with 8 bases matching TRBD1. V gave up 6 bases and J gave up 2 bases; unmatched junction bases: 24. CDR3 length: 20 amino acids. CDR1 SNHLY and CDR2 FYNNEI come from the germline V gene. The CDR3 bases are TGTGCCAGCAGCCTCGACTTAGGACAGGGATCTCAAGGAAGACCCTACGAGCAGTACTTC. Its translation is CASSLDLGQGSQGRPYEQYF.

This clonotype has a count of ten or more. The gene calls are TRBV20-1 and TRBJ1-6, with 7 bases that match TRBD1. The V gene end was trimmed by 2 bases and the J gene end by 9 bases; junction bases not matched to a gene: 10. This CDR3 is 15 amino acids long. CDR1 and CDR2 (germline): DFQATT, SNEGSKA (reference sequence). The CDR3 here is CSARFPGTVSSPLHF. The CDR3 DNA sequence: TGCAGTGCTAGATTTCCCGGGACAGTCTCTTCACCCCTCCACTTT.

This clonotype was detected many times. The V gene is TRBV10-3, the J gene TRBJ2-2; possibly TRBD2 for D (6 bases). V was clipped by 2 bases and J by 7 bases, with 11 bases between them. CDR3 length: 14 residues. Germline V gene data show CDR1 as ENHRY and CDR2 as SYGVKD. The CDR3: CAISERERGGELFF. CDR3 bases: TGTGCCATCAGTGAGCGGGAGAGAGGCGGGGAGCTGTTTTTT.

This clonotype has a handful of counts. V usage is TRBV19 and J usage is TRBJ2-1; D could derive from TRBD1 or TRBD2 (5 bases each). Germline lookup yields CDR1 LNHDA and CDR2 SQIVND (reference sequence). The ends were cut back, 7 bases at V and 6 bases at J, with 13 bases in the middle. The CDR3 has 13 amino acids. The CDR3 spells CASMGVALNEQFF. The CDR3, as DNA: TGTGCCAGTATGGGGGTAGCCCTCAATGAGCAGTTCTTC.

This clonotype was detected only a few times. The chain couples TRBV7-8 to TRBJ2-3; the match to TRBD2 covers 7 bases. V trimming: 1 base; J trimming: 2 bases; junction bases outside the gene matches: 3. This CDR3 spans 15 amino acids. Germline CDR1 reads SGHVS; CDR2 reads FQNEAQ. The CDR3, as DNA: TGTGCCAGCAGCTTAGAAGCGGGGACCACAGATACGCAGTATTTT. The encoded protein is CASSLEAGTTDTQYF.

This clonotype was seen at least ten times. The chain combines TRBV12-3 or TRBV12-4 with TRBJ2-6; D is unclear. Trimming took 1 base from V and 4 from J, leaving 2 bases between them. This CDR3 is built from 13 residues. As DNA, the CDR3 is TGTGCCAGCAGTTTAGGAGGGGCCAACGTCCTGACTTTC. It codes for CASSLGGANVLTF.

The chain recombines TRBV10-3 with TRBJ2-1, with 9 bases fitting TRBD2. Trimming removed 4 bases from V and 5 bases from J; junction bases left unmatched: 6. This CDR3 region has 15 residues. The germline V gene encodes CDR1 ENHRY and CDR2 SYGVKD. CDR3 coding DNA: TGTGCCATCAGTGTAGCTAGCGGGATGAACAATGAGCAGTTCTTC. It is translated as CAISVASGMNNEQFF.

At least ten counts were recorded for this clonotype. The chain uses TRBV5-6 and TRBJ1-5, with no clear D. V lost 0 bases and J lost 3, with 10 bases in between. The CDR3 is 15 residues long. Germline CDR1 and CDR2: SGHDT and YYEEEE. This CDR3 is CASSLGVSPNQPQHF. Written as DNA, the CDR3 is TGTGCCAGCAGCTTGGGGGTTTCTCCCAATCAGCCCCAGCATTTT.

In its sample, this clonotype was seen a few times. The chain carries TRBV6-2 or TRBV6-3 and TRBJ2-6; D is uncertain. There are 13 residues in the CDR3. V was trimmed by 7 bases and J by 4 bases, leaving 8 bases between them. Per the germline V gene, CDR1 is MNHEY and CDR2 is SVGEGT. This CDR3 reads CASMVAGANVLTF. The CDR3, as DNA: TGTGCCAGCATGGTCGCCGGGGCCAACGTCCTGACTTTC.